This T cell receptor beta chain comes out of a study of cytomegalovirus exposure and HLA in healthy donors. The PCR was carried out with 60 Vbeta primers and 13 Jbeta primers. Profiling relied on immunoSEQ multiplex PCR, and the TCRdb table lists in-frame clones only, not all of them. The sample contains around 80,000 clones, approximately 62% of which appear only once. With 5 bases clipped from V and 11 bases from J, the junction kept 14 bases outside the gene matches. The CDR3 is 15 residues long. Germline CDR1 reads SGHTA; CDR2 reads FQGNSA. The clonotype was recovered from a male donor in good health and CMV-seropositive. V is TRBV7-2 and J is TRBJ2-7, with 11 bases that match TRBD2. The sequencing input was PBMCs. As DNA, the CDR3 is TGTGCCAGCAGCGCCTACTCACTAGCGGGAGAGATCAAGTACTTC. Translation gives CASSAYSLAGEIKYF.